The 30 T cell receptor beta chains presented below share a single source sample, sequenced in a study of blood T cells in healthy people across ages. The use of a sample-barcoded 5' primer and a J-beta primer mix characterized a second PCR of roughly 7 to 12 cycles. TCRdb recomputed calls from the 5' RACE reads with MiXCR, one row per CDR3 protein. The data hold about 930,000 distinct CDR3 sequences, with 25% to 35% observed a single time. These data also formed part of another study, on T cells of mothers and their children.

Sequenced input: blood. All receptors come from a woman between 35 and 50 years old in good health.

This clonotype was counted only a few times. The chain carries TRBV9 and TRBJ2-5; 8 bases match TRBD1. Germline lookup yields CDR1 SGDLS and CDR2 YYNGEE. V dropped 3 bases and J dropped 7; count of bases not matched to a gene: 8. This CDR3 spans 14 amino acids. CDR3 in amino acids: CASSARQGPGTQYF. The CDR3 nucleotides are TGTGCCAGCAGCGCCAGACAGGGGCCAGGGACCCAGTACTTC.

Remarks on this clonotype: A clone one base away is much larger, so this may be a read error. The genes are TRBV7-2 and TRBJ2-6; TRBD1 aligns across 8 bases. The CDR3 runs 15 residues. Looked up from germline, CDR1 is SGHTA and CDR2 is FQGNSA. V gave up 8 bases and J gave up 0 bases; unmatched junction bases: 3. CDR3: CTSFTGGSGANVLTF. The CDR3, as DNA: TGTACCAGCTTTACAGGGGGCTCTGGGGCCAACGTCCTGACTTTC.

This clonotype was detected a few times. This chain connects TRBV5-1 to TRBJ2-1; D not certain. Trimming took off 2 bases at V and 0 bases at J, with 24 bases between the two ends. The CDR3 consists of 20 residues. The germline CDR1 and CDR2 sequences are SGHRS and YFSETQ. This CDR3 reads CASSLSGWVSDSSSYNEQFF. The CDR3 DNA reads TGCGCCAGCAGCTTATCGGGCTGGGTCAGCGACTCGAGCTCCTACAATGAGCAGTTCTTC. Full variable domain (remainder filled in from reference TRBV5-1 and TRBJ2-1): KAGVTQTPRYLIKTRGQQVTLSCSPISGHRSVSWYQQTPGQGLQFLFEYFSETQRNKGNFPGRFSGRQFSNSRSEMNVSTLELGDSALYLCASSLSGWVSDSSSYNEQFFGPGTRLTVL.

This clonotype was seen a few times. This chain links TRBV24-1 with TRBJ2-5; a possible D gene is TRBD2 (6 bases). Germline V CDR1 and CDR2: KGHDR, SFDVKD. V lost 2 bases and J 2 bases, leaving 14 bases between the germline ends. The CDR3 spans 16 residues. CDR3 sequence reads: CATSDSFAGIQETQYF. DNA of the CDR3: TGTGCCACCAGTGATTCCTTTGCGGGGATACAAGAGACCCAGTACTTC.

With respect to this clonotype: A much larger clone lies one base from this, so it may be a read error. The chain employs TRBV29-1 and TRBJ1-2; no reliable D call. The length of the CDR3 is 15 residues. Germline CDR1 is SQVTM and CDR2 is ANQGSEA. CDR3 sequence reads: CSAEVSLNGFGGYTF. DNA of the CDR3: TGCAGCGCTGAAGTTTCCCTGAACGGGTTTGGCGGCTACACCTTC.

This clonotype has ten or more counts. The chain recombines TRBV24-1 with TRBJ2-6; unclear D gene. The germline CDR1 and CDR2 sequences are KGHDR and SFDVKD. The CDR3 extends over 16 amino acids. The V gene lost 2 bases and the J gene lost 1 base, with 8 bases spanning the gap. The CDR3 nucleotides read TGTGCCACCAGTGATTCTGGTGTTTCTGGGGCCAACGTCCTGACTTTC. Translation: CATSDSGVSGANVLTF.

This clonotype was counted at least ten times. The chain combines TRBV7-2 with TRBJ1-6; TRBD1 might be the D (6 bases). The CDR3 loop spans 15 amino acids. CDR1 SGHTA and CDR2 FQGNSA come from the germline V gene. V was shortened by 5 bases and J by 5 bases, with 13 bases between the two germline ends. The CDR3: CASSPFWTDNSPLHF. The CDR3 DNA is TGTGCCAGCAGCCCGTTCTGGACAGATAATTCACCCCTCCACTTT.

This clonotype was detected once. The chain couples TRBV28 to TRBJ1-1; maybe TRBD1 (6 bases). The germline V gene encodes CDR1 MDHEN and CDR2 SYDVKM. This CDR3 is built from 15 residues. Trimming cost V 3 bases and J 1 base, with 12 bases left between them. The CDR3 protein is CASSLPTGQNTEAFF. CDR3 bases: TGTGCCAGCAGTTTGCCGACAGGCCAGAACACTGAAGCTTTCTTT.

This clonotype was counted between two and nine times. This rearrangement joins TRBV3-1 to TRBJ1-4; the match to TRBD1 covers 8 bases. Germline values: CDR1 LGHDT, CDR2 YNNKEL (reference sequence). This CDR3 spans 15 amino acids. Trimming removed 4 bases from V and 5 bases from J; junction bases left unmatched: 6. Here the CDR3 reads CASSLRDRTNEKLFF. In DNA form, the CDR3 reads TGTGCCAGCAGCCTCCGGGACAGGACGAATGAAAAACTGTTTTTT.

This clonotype was counted a few times. The chain uses TRBV12-2 and TRBJ2-7; the table's D call of TRBD1 was not tested on the DNA. TRBV12-2 has pseudogene status. This CDR3 has 16 amino acids. The CDR3 DNA follows: TGTGCAAGTCGCTTTATTCGCCCCACTCTGTATCGCGAGCGGTACTTC. Its translation: CASRFIRPTLYRERYF.

This clonotype came up many times. The chain recombines TRBV7-8 with TRBJ2-5; weak D call: TRBD2 (5 bases). V dropped 6 bases and J dropped 0 bases, with 8 bases sitting between them. The CDR3 covers 13 residues. CDR1 is SGHVS, CDR2 FQNEAQ, per germline. CDR3 amino acids: CASSRGNQETQYF. DNA for the CDR3: TGTGCCAGCAGTCGAGGGAACCAAGAGACCCAGTACTTC.

There are a few counts of this clonotype. V and J are TRBV20-1 and TRBJ1-2; 10 bases match TRBD1. Germline CDR1 reads DFQATT; CDR2 reads SNEGSKA (reference sequence). The CDR3 is 13 amino acids. V trimming: 1 base; J trimming: 6 bases; junction bases outside the gene matches: 2. The CDR3 coding sequence is TGCAGTGCTAGAGGGGACAGGGGTGATGGCTACACCTTC. Its translation is CSARGDRGDGYTF.

This clonotype has a handful of counts. The chain is built from TRBV20-1 and TRBJ1-5, with a tentative D call TRBD1 (6 bases). V was shortened by 5 bases and J by 9 bases, with 14 bases between the two germline ends. Germline loops: CDR1 DFQATT, CDR2 SNEGSKA (reference sequence). The CDR3 is 12 residues long. CDR3: CSAWTVQAPQHF. CDR3 nucleotide sequence: TGCAGTGCTTGGACAGTCCAGGCGCCCCAGCATTTT.

The chain links TRBV6-1 to TRBJ1-2; D not certain. Germline lookup yields CDR1 MNHNS and CDR2 SASEGT. Trimming pared 3 bases from V and 4 bases from J, leaving 12 bases between. The CDR3 totals 14 residues. Written as DNA, the CDR3 is TGTGCCAGCAGTGACCAGACACTTAGCTATGGCTACACCTTC. Translated, it gives CASSDQTLSYGYTF.

This rearrangement joins TRBV20-1 to TRBJ2-3, with D perhaps matching TRBD1 (6 bases). The V end was cut by 0 bases, the J end by 4 bases, with 14 bases between. There are 15 residues in the CDR3. The germline gives CDR1 DFQATT, CDR2 SNEGSKA (reference sequence). CDR3 DNA: TGCAGTGCTAGAGACGTCGGGCAGGGGTCAGATACGCAGTATTTT. It is translated as CSARDVGQGSDTQYF.

The J gene is TRBJ2-7, the V gene TRBV2; TRBD1 might be the D (6 bases). The CDR3 length is 13 residues. CDR1 is SNHLY, CDR2 FYNNEI, per germline. V gave up 7 bases and J gave up 2 bases, with 12 bases separating them. The CDR3 DNA reads as TGTGCCAGCAAGGGCAGGGGTCCCTACGAGCAGTACTTC. Its translation is CASKGRGPYEQYF. Drawing the rest from reference TRBV2 and TRBJ2-7, the complete variable domain is EPEVTQTPSHQVTQMGQEVILRCVPISNHLYFYWYRQILGQKVEFLVSFYNNEISEKSEIFDDQFSVERPDGSNFTLKIRSTKLEDSAMYFCASKGRGPYEQYFGPGTRLTVT.

Remarks on this clonotype: A much larger clone lies a single base off, so this may be a read error. This chain links TRBV7-3 with TRBJ2-6; a weak D match, TRBD1 (5 bases). Germline lookup yields CDR1 SGHTA and CDR2 FQGTGA. The CDR3 consists of 13 residues. The CDR3 loop reads CASRISGANVRTF. Written as DNA, the CDR3 is TGTGCCAGCAGGATCTCTGGGGCCAACGTCCGGACTTTC.

This clonotype appeared a few times. V gene TRBV20-1 combines with J gene TRBJ2-1, with 7 bases fitting TRBD2. CDR3 length: 15 amino acids. CDR1 and CDR2 (germline): DFQATT, SNEGSKA (reference sequence). The ends lost 4 bases at V and 4 bases at J; junction bases unmatched: 10. The CDR3 DNA reads as TGCAGTGCTACCCCCAAAGCGGGACCGTACAATGAGCAGTTCTTC. Translation: CSATPKAGPYNEQFF.

This clonotype was detected a few times. The chain uses TRBV11-1 and TRBJ2-3, with TRBD1 matching 11 bases. Per the germline V gene, CDR1 is SGHAT and CDR2 is FQDESV (reference sequence). After removal of 5 bases from V and 2 bases from J, the junction contained 6 bases not matched to a gene. The CDR3 has 16 residues. The CDR3 sequence: CASSIGTGGITDTQYF. CDR3 DNA: TGTGCCAGCAGCATAGGGACAGGGGGTATCACAGATACGCAGTATTTT.

This clonotype was observed a few times. The chain is built from TRBV12-3 or TRBV12-4 and TRBJ2-5; D is perhaps TRBD2 (6 bases). V dropped 8 bases and J dropped 5 bases, with 6 bases sitting between them. There are 10 residues in the CDR3. This CDR3 reads CASGGETQYF. CDR3 DNA sequence: TGTGCCAGCGGAGGGGAGACCCAGTACTTC.

This clonotype was found a few times. The chain combines TRBV9 with TRBJ2-6; the D is unclear. The CDR3 has 14 amino acids. Germline V CDR1 and CDR2: SGDLS, YYNGEE. V was cut by 5 bases and J by 4 bases, with 10 bases left in between. Written as DNA, the CDR3 is TGTGCCAGCAGGGGATTCGTCGGGGCCAACGTCCTGACTTTC. This codes for CASRGFVGANVLTF.

About this clonotype itself: A read error may be the cause here, since a much bigger clone is one base away. The J gene is TRBJ2-3, the V gene TRBV6-4; TRBD1 aligns across 8 bases. V trimming: 2 bases; J trimming: 4 bases; junction bases outside the gene matches: 5. Germline V gene sequence: CDR1 MRHNA, CDR2 SNTAGT. The CDR3 spans 15 residues. CDR3 loop: CASSDRPGGADTQYF. DNA for the CDR3: TGTGCCAGCAGTGACCGGCCAGGGGGCGCAGATACGCAGTATTTT.

Regarding this clonotype: A read error is possible here, since a much larger clone lies one base away. This chain joins TRBV21-1 and TRBJ2-5; TRBD2, the table's D call, lacks a check against the DNA. TRBV21-1 is reported as a pseudogene. The CDR3 loop spans 14 amino acids. The CDR3 DNA follows: TGTGCCAGCAGCATCTCGGACTCCCAAGAGGCCCAGTACTTC. It yields the protein CASSISDSQEAQYF.

There are a few counts of this clonotype. With a much larger clone just one base away, this may be a read error. The chain combines TRBV7-2 with TRBJ2-5; 11 bases align to TRBD2. The germline gives CDR1 SGHTA, CDR2 FQGNSA. The CDR3 sequence is 15 residues long. The CDR3 coding sequence is TGTGCCAGCAGCTTAGGACTAGCGGGGCAAGGGACCCAGTACTTC. Its protein product is CASSLGLAGQGTQYF.

As for this clonotype: A much larger clone differs by one base, so this may be a read error. The rearrangement links TRBV7-2 to TRBJ2-4; the D gene is possibly TRBD1 (6 bases). CDR1 SGHTA and CDR2 FQGNSA come from the germline V gene. The V end was cut by 5 bases, the J end by 13 bases, with 18 bases between. The CDR3 runs 13 residues. The CDR3 loop is CASSQGMIVEQYF. The CDR3 bases are TGTGCCAGCAGCCAGGGGATGATAGTAGAGCAGTACTTC.

On this clonotype: A much larger clone lies a single base off, so this may be a read error. This chain uses TRBV7-3 with TRBJ2-1; TRBD1 matches 10 bases. From germline, CDR1 is SGHTA and CDR2 FQGTGA. The CDR3 has 14 amino acids. CDR3 region: CTSSLGQGGLEQFF. The CDR3 DNA is TGTACCAGCAGCTTAGGACAGGGGGGTCTTGAGCAGTTCTTC.

This clonotype came up a few times. The V call is TRBV20-1, the J call TRBJ1-6, with TRBD1 as a possible D gene (6 bases). With 6 bases removed from V and 6 bases from J, the gap between germline ends came to 15 bases. The CDR3 is 14 amino acids. Germline lookup yields CDR1 DFQATT and CDR2 SNEGSKA (reference sequence). The CDR3 spells CSARQAGGNSPLHF. CDR3 in DNA: TGCAGTGCGAGACAGGCGGGGGGTAATTCACCCCTCCACTTT.

The sample holds a few counts of this clonotype. V is TRBV5-1 and J is TRBJ2-5; 12 bases map to TRBD2. The V gene end was trimmed by 4 bases and the J gene end by 2 bases; junction bases not matched to a gene: 12. The length of the CDR3 is 18 residues. Germline CDR1 reads SGHRS; CDR2 reads YFSETQ. The CDR3 DNA reads as TGCGCCAGCAGCCCCTGGACTAGCGGGGCGACACCACAAGAGACCCAGTACTTC. It translates to CASSPWTSGATPQETQYF.

This chain uses TRBV20-1 with TRBJ1-5; 7 bases line up with TRBD1. The trim removed 0 bases at V and 4 bases at J, leaving 6 bases unmatched. Looked up from germline, CDR1 is DFQATT and CDR2 is SNEGSKA (reference sequence). CDR3 length equals 15 residues. The chain's CDR3 is CSARDSQGLNQPQHF. The CDR3 nucleotides read TGCAGTGCTAGAGATTCACAGGGGCTGAATCAGCCCCAGCATTTT.

The sample holds a few counts of this clonotype. This chain links TRBV20-1 with TRBJ1-2; D ambiguous. Trimming left V 5 bases short and J 13 bases short, with 23 bases between. The CDR3 sequence is 13 residues long. Germline V gene lookup returns CDR1 DFQATT and CDR2 SNEGSKA (reference sequence). The CDR3 spells CSAPRSSGMLCTF. In nucleotides, the CDR3 is TGCAGTGCTCCCCGCTCTTCCGGGATGCTCTGCACCTTC.